One and the same sample provided the 11 T cell receptor beta chains below, sequenced in a study of T cell changes during pregnancy in multiple sclerosis. Data came from immunoSEQ multiplex PCR; TCRdb stores just in-frame clones and leaves some out. Of about 92,000 clones in the sample, roughly 90% are singletons; the top ten hold about 1.5%. The sequenced sample was peripheral blood, obtained in the first trimester of pregnancy. The origin of the receptors is a female donor with multiple sclerosis, enrolled in a pregnancy study.

There are many counts of this clone. This chain uses TRBV29-1 with TRBJ1-1; D unresolved. V dropped 7 bases and J dropped 4 bases, with 19 bases sitting between them. The germline V gene encodes CDR1 SQVTM and CDR2 ANQGSEA. CDR3 length equals 14 residues. The CDR3 loop reads CSGLLGSVSTEAFF. CDR3 nucleotides: TGCAGCGGGCTCCTGGGCAGTGTCAGCACTGAAGCTTTCTTT.

V gene TRBV7-2 combines with J gene TRBJ2-4; possibly TRBD2 for D (6 bases). V was clipped by 1 base and J by 0 bases, with 10 bases between them. The CDR3 covers 16 residues. Germline V gene sequence: CDR1 SGHTA, CDR2 FQGNSA. The CDR3 loop is CASSLGRDLAKNIQYF. The CDR3 DNA follows: TGTGCCAGCAGCTTAGGGAGGGACCTAGCCAAAAACATTCAGTACTTC.

The chain is built from TRBV4-3 and TRBJ2-3; 8 bases are shared with TRBD2. The V and J ends lost 4 bases and 2 bases, in that order; junction bases with no gene match: 8. Germline CDR1 LGHNA, CDR2 YSLEER. The CDR3 length is 16 residues. This chain's CDR3 is CASSPWSGSDTDTQYF. The CDR3 DNA is TGCGCCAGCAGCCCTTGGAGCGGGAGTGACACAGATACGCAGTATTTT.

This clone was observed a few times. This rearrangement joins TRBV12-2 to TRBJ2-7; TRBD2, as called in the table, went unchecked against the DNA. TRBV12-2 is classified as a pseudogene. The CDR3 covers 20 residues. CDR3 nucleotide sequence: TGTGCAAGTCGCTTAGCAGCTGAAGAAGACGGCAAGGTTTCCCGGGTCGAGCAGTACTTC. This translates into CASRLAAEEDGKVSRVEQYF.

The chain recombines TRBV9 with TRBJ2-3; a possible D gene is TRBD2 (6 bases). The CDR3 totals 16 residues. The germline CDR1 and CDR2 sequences are SGDLS and YYNGEE. Trimming took 0 bases from V and 2 from J, leaving 13 bases between them. The CDR3 is CASSVGVRTNTDTQYF. Written as DNA, the CDR3 is TGTGCCAGCAGCGTAGGGGTAAGGACTAACACAGATACGCAGTATTTT. Together with reference TRBV9 and TRBJ2-3, the CDR3 gives the full variable domain: DSGVTQTPKHLITATGQRVTLRCSPRSGDLSVYWYQQSLDQGLQFLIQYYNGEERAKGNILERFSAQQFPDLHSELNLSSLELGDSALYFCASSVGVRTNTDTQYFGPGTRLTVL.

The chain is built from TRBV5-1 and TRBJ2-7, with 8 nucleotides matching TRBD1. V lost 1 base and J lost 0; bases outside the gene matches: 3. Germline V gene lookup returns CDR1 SGHRS and CDR2 YFSETQ. There are 15 residues in the CDR3. The CDR3 loop reads CASSLSDRASYEQYF. CDR3 in DNA: TGCGCCAGCAGCTTGTCGGACAGGGCCTCCTACGAGCAGTACTTC.

CDR3: CASSSGLPNEQYF. In nucleotides, the CDR3 is TGTGCCAGTAGTAGCGGGCTTCCTAACGAGCAGTACTTC. V and J are TRBV19 and TRBJ2-7, with D tentatively TRBD2 (5 bases). Trimming shortened V by 4 bases and J by 5 bases, and 12 bases separated the two germline ends. This CDR3 comprises 13 residues. The germline V gene has CDR1 LNHDA and CDR2 SQIVND (reference sequence).

This chain uses TRBV6-6 with TRBJ2-2, with TRBD2 matching 8 bases. Germline V CDR1 and CDR2: MNHNY, SVGAGI (reference sequence). The J segment lost 6 bases and the V segment lost 5 bases, leaving 11 bases of the junction unmatched. This CDR3 spans 16 amino acids. CDR3 region: CASSGTTSVRPGELFF. DNA for the CDR3: TGTGCCAGCAGTGGAACGACTAGCGTACGTCCCGGGGAGCTGTTTTTT.

CDR3 sequence reads: CALKPGLARVHAKNIQYF. As DNA, the CDR3 is TGTGCCCTCAAACCGGGACTAGCGAGGGTACATGCCAAAAACATTCAGTACTTC. The chain recombines TRBV27 with TRBJ2-4, with 10 bases aligning to TRBD2. The CDR3 sequence is 18 residues long. V was clipped by 11 bases and J by 1 base; unmatched bases: 17. The germline V gene has CDR1 MNHEY and CDR2 SMNVEV (reference sequence).

V gene TRBV7-8 combines with J gene TRBJ1-5; D might be TRBD1 (6 bases). V lost 3 bases, J lost 0 bases, and 9 bases lay in between. Germline V gene lookup returns CDR1 SGHVS and CDR2 FQNEAQ. CDR3 length: 15 amino acids. CDR3 loop: CASSLTGDSNQPQHF. CDR3 in DNA: TGTGCCAGCAGCTTGACAGGAGATAGCAATCAGCCCCAGCATTTT.

The chain joins TRBV4-1 to TRBJ2-6; D is possibly TRBD2 (5 bases). Trimming removed 1 base at V and 0 bases at J, with 10 bases between. The length of the CDR3 is 17 residues. Germline V gives CDR1 MGHRA, CDR2 YSYEKL. CDR3 coding DNA: TGCGCCAGCAGCCAAGTTGAGGGTCCCTCTGGGGCCAACGTCCTGACTTTC. This codes for CASSQVEGPSGANVLTF.